These 20 T cell receptor beta chains share one sample of origin, sequenced in a study of early T cells in non-severe SARS-CoV-2 infection. TCRdb independently ran MiXCR on the 5' RACE reads; one entry per CDR3 protein. The repertoire holds around 64,000 distinct CDR3 sequences, about 11% seen once, with roughly 6.1% in the top ten. The sequenced sample was whole blood. These TCRs come from an adult who was a healthcare worker with PCR-confirmed SARS-CoV-2 infection or an uninfected control (not recorded which).

This clonotype was detected ten times or more. This sequence joins TRBV20-1 and TRBJ2-1, with D possibly matching TRBD2 (6 bases). Germline CDR1 reads DFQATT; CDR2 reads SNEGSKA (reference sequence). Deletions cut 3 bases from V and 9 bases from J, with 9 bases between. The CDR3 length is 11 residues. CDR3 sequence (DNA): TGCAGTGCTAGGGGGGGAACTGAGCAGTTCTTC. It specifies CSARGGTEQFF.

There are many counts of this clonotype. The chain combines TRBV12-3 or TRBV12-4 with TRBJ1-4; TRBD1 might be the D (5 bases). Trimming took 5 bases from V and 13 from J, leaving 14 bases between them. The CDR3 extends over 12 amino acids. The CDR3 loop is CASSPRAGGLFF. The CDR3 DNA reads as TGTGCCAGCAGTCCTCGGGCCGGGGGACTGTTTTTT.

In this sample, this clonotype turned up once. The genes are TRBV5-1 and TRBJ2-5, with a tentative D call TRBD2 (6 bases). The CDR3 covers 16 residues. Trimming left V 4 bases short and J 5 bases short, with 21 bases between. Germline V gives CDR1 SGHRS, CDR2 YFSETQ. For the CDR3, the DNA is TGCGCCAGCAGCCCGCGGGAAGGGGCCCAAAGGGAGACCCAGTACTTC. Residues: CASSPREGAQRETQYF.

In this sample, this clonotype turned up a few times. The V gene is TRBV9, the J gene TRBJ1-3; D not certain. CDR3 length: 14 amino acids. CDR1 is SGDLS and CDR2 is YYNGEE in the germline V gene. V was clipped by 1 base and J by 0 bases, with 5 bases between them. Here the CDR3 reads CASSVSHSGNTIYF. The CDR3 DNA sequence: TGTGCCAGCAGCGTATCGCACTCTGGAAACACCATATATTTT.

The gene calls are TRBV7-9 and TRBJ1-5; 8 bases align to TRBD1. The V and J ends lost 5 bases and 1 base, in that order; junction bases with no gene match: 10. The germline V gene encodes CDR1 SEHNR and CDR2 FQNEAQ (reference sequence). The CDR3 contains 17 residues. The chain's CDR3 is CASSPGGQGASNQPQHF. The CDR3, as DNA: TGTGCCAGCAGCCCAGGGGGTCAGGGGGCGAGCAATCAGCCCCAGCATTTT. Full variable domain (remainder filled in from reference TRBV7-9 and TRBJ1-5): DTGVSQNPRHKITKRGQNVTFRCDPISEHNRLYWYRQTLGQGPEFLTYFQNEAQLEKSRLLSDRFSAERPKGSFSTLEIQRTEQGDSAMYLCASSPGGQGASNQPQHFGDGTRLSIL.

The chain couples TRBV28 to TRBJ2-5; no clear D gene. The CDR3 contains 14 residues. V was shortened by 4 bases and J by 4 bases, with 13 bases between the two germline ends. The germline V gene has CDR1 MDHEN and CDR2 SYDVKM. CDR3 nucleotides: TGTGCCAGCAGTTCCCTCCTCCCCGCAGAGACCCAGTACTTC. Translation: CASSSLLPAETQYF. Together with reference TRBV28 and TRBJ2-5, the CDR3 gives the full variable domain: DVKVTQSSRYLVKRTGEKVFLECVQDMDHENMFWYRQDPGLGLRLIYFSYDVKMKEKGDIPEGYSVSREKKERFSLILESASTNQTSMYLCASSSLLPAETQYFGPGTRLLVL.

The V gene is TRBV7-2, the J gene TRBJ2-1; 7 bases map to TRBD2. J gave up 0 bases and V 1 base, and 6 bases lay outside the gene matches. This CDR3 has 17 amino acids. CDR1 and CDR2 (germline): SGHTA, FQGNSA. This CDR3 is CASSLVAGPSSYNEQFF. The CDR3 DNA sequence: TGTGCCAGCAGCTTAGTAGCGGGTCCTAGCTCCTACAATGAGCAGTTCTTC.

This chain joins TRBV7-8 and TRBJ1-2, with D possibly matching TRBD1 (6 bases). V shed 2 bases and J shed 8 bases, with 15 bases lying between them. CDR1 is SGHVS and CDR2 is FQNEAQ in the germline V gene. The CDR3 runs to 14 residues. The DNA of the CDR3 is TGTGCCAGCAGCTTATTGGCAGGGGTCGACGGCTACACCTTC. Amino acid sequence: CASSLLAGVDGYTF.

V and J are TRBV10-3 and TRBJ2-7, with unresolved D. The length of the CDR3 is 12 residues. Trimming cost V 4 bases and J 3 bases, with 7 bases left between them. Germline values: CDR1 ENHRY, CDR2 SYGVKD. CDR3 protein: CAISGTDYEQYF. The CDR3 DNA follows: TGTGCCATCAGTGGTACGGACTACGAGCAGTACTTC.

V usage is TRBV4-1 and J usage is TRBJ2-5; D might be TRBD1 (5 bases). Germline CDR1 MGHRA, CDR2 YSYEKL. Trimming took off 4 bases at V and 5 bases at J, with 14 bases between the two ends. The CDR3 totals 14 residues. In DNA, the CDR3 is TGCGCCAGCAGCCCCGAGCCAGGGTTGGAGACCCAGTACTTC. Protein product: CASSPEPGLETQYF.

There are many counts of this clonotype. The chain combines TRBV4-1 with TRBJ2-7; no clear D gene. This CDR3 is built from 16 residues. V shed 0 bases and J shed 0 bases, with 12 bases lying between them. Germline V gene sequence: CDR1 MGHRA, CDR2 YSYEKL. The CDR3 coding sequence is TGCGCCAGCAGCCAAGAATGGGCACGTACCTCCTACGAGCAGTACTTC. Translation: CASSQEWARTSYEQYF.

This clonotype was seen a handful of times. This chain connects TRBV20-1 to TRBJ1-4, with TRBD1 matching 8 bases. This CDR3 is built from 14 residues. The germline gives CDR1 DFQATT, CDR2 SNEGSKA (reference sequence). V lost 6 bases and J lost 0; bases outside the gene matches: 3. The CDR3 here is CSARQGTTNEKLFF. CDR3 bases: TGCAGTGCAAGACAGGGGACAACTAATGAAAAACTGTTTTTT.

This clonotype was recorded at least ten times. The chain uses TRBV4-1 and TRBJ2-1, with 7 nucleotides matching TRBD1. The CDR3 loop spans 15 amino acids. The germline CDR1 and CDR2 sequences are MGHRA and YSYEKL. V lost 4 bases to trimming and J lost 9 bases; unmatched junction nucleotides: 12. This CDR3 reads CASSLRGGPASEQFF. CDR3 in DNA: TGCGCCAGCAGCCTAAGAGGGGGCCCAGCCAGTGAGCAGTTCTTC.

This clonotype was counted only a few times. One end of the junction fails to match germline, which may point to a read error. V usage is TRBV7-6 and J usage is TRBJ1-1; 8 nucleotides match TRBD1. The CDR3 is made up of 12 amino acids. Germline values: CDR1 SGHVS, CDR2 FNYEAQ. The CDR3 here is CASIGQGPEVFF. DNA of the CDR3: TGTGCCAGCATTGGACAGGGCCCTGAAGTTTTCTTT.

Of note for this clonotype: A much larger clone lies a single base off, so this may be a read error. V gene TRBV2 combines with J gene TRBJ2-3, with D unresolved. Germline CDR1 is SNHLY and CDR2 is FYNNEI. The length of the CDR3 is 12 residues. CDR3 amino acids: CASGELADTQYF. CDR3 coding DNA: TGTGCCAGCGGTGAACTCGCAGATACGCAGTATTTT.

This clonotype was seen only a few times. The V gene is TRBV9, the J gene TRBJ2-1; 11 bases map to TRBD2. The V segment lost 3 bases and the J segment 6 bases; nucleotides outside the gene matches: 2. The CDR3 runs 14 residues. Germline CDR1 and CDR2: SGDLS and YYNGEE. For the CDR3, the DNA is TGTGCCAGCAGCGGGACTAGCGGGTCCAATGAGCAGTTCTTC. It specifies CASSGTSGSNEQFF.

Regarding this clonotype: Given a much more abundant clone one base away, this may be a read error. The CDR3 loop reads CGARDQNGRETEAFF. Here the CDR3 DNA reads TGCGGTGCTAGAGATCAGAATGGACGGGAGACTGAAGCTTTCTTT. The chain couples TRBV20-1 to TRBJ1-1; the D is unclear. Germline V CDR1 and CDR2: DFQATT, SNEGSKA (reference sequence). This CDR3 comprises 15 residues.

This clonotype was seen repeatedly, ten times or more. This chain connects TRBV7-2 to TRBJ2-5; 7 bases agree with TRBD2. Losses at the gene ends were 0 bases for V and 8 bases for J; bases not matched to a gene: 6. CDR3 size: 14 residues. Germline V lookup: CDR1 SGHTA, CDR2 FQGNSA. The CDR3: CASSLADGGITQYF. The CDR3, as DNA: TGTGCCAGCAGCTTAGCCGACGGGGGGATAACCCAGTACTTC.

This clonotype has ten or more counts. This sequence joins TRBV5-1 and TRBJ2-5; D is perhaps TRBD2 (6 bases). The V gene lost 7 bases and the J gene lost 9 bases, with 16 bases spanning the gap. CDR3 length: 12 residues. The V gene's germline CDR1 is SGHRS and CDR2 YFSETQ. For the CDR3, the DNA is TGCGCCAGCGGGCGGGGCCGAACGGCCCAGTACTTC. This codes for CASGRGRTAQYF.

This clonotype has more than one count but fewer than ten. The gene calls are TRBV6-5 and TRBJ2-4, with 8 positions matching TRBD1. V was clipped by 6 bases and J by 4 bases; unmatched bases: 2. This CDR3 has 13 amino acids. Looked up from germline, CDR1 is MNHEY and CDR2 is SVGAGI. Here the CDR3 DNA reads TGTGCCAGCAGGGGACAGGTGAAAAACATTCAGTACTTC. It codes for CASRGQVKNIQYF.